What follows are 28 T cell receptor beta chains derived from one specimen sequenced in a study of T cell repertoires in urothelial bladder cancer. Measured with immunoSEQ multiplex PCR; TCRdb has only the in-frame clones, and not every one. The profile covers about 13,000 clones, with about 70% appearing a single time and less than 9% taken by the ten largest. The sample consisted of tumor-infiltrating cells from bladder cancer. The receptors here all came from a human donor with urothelial carcinoma.

The genes are TRBV6-5 and TRBJ1-5, with D possibly TRBD1 on 6 matching bases. Germline V CDR1 and CDR2: MNHEY, SVGAGI. V lost 2 bases, J lost 7 bases, and 12 bases lay in between. CDR3 length: 14 amino acids. CDR3 residues: CASSYAQGNQPQHF. CDR3 nucleotide sequence: TGTGCCAGCAGTTACGCACAGGGAAACCAGCCCCAGCATTTT.

The rearrangement links TRBV30 to TRBJ1-6; TRBD1 agrees at 7 bases. The ends lost 2 bases at V and 0 bases at J; junction bases unmatched: 16. Germline CDR1 and CDR2: GTSNPN and SVGIG (reference sequence). CDR3 size: 20 residues. The CDR3 loop is CAWSLIGDRFLSSYNSPLHF. The CDR3 bases are TGTGCCTGGAGTTTAATAGGGGACAGATTCTTAAGCTCCTATAATTCACCCCTCCACTTT.

The rearrangement joins TRBV18 to TRBJ2-5; 7 positions agree with TRBD1. The germline CDR1 and CDR2 sequences are KGHSH and LQKENI. Trimming removed 8 bases from V and 2 bases from J; junction bases left unmatched: 11. The CDR3 spans 15 residues. The CDR3 is CASHQSGGYQETQYF. The CDR3 DNA is TGTGCCAGCCATCAATCAGGGGGTTATCAAGAGACCCAGTACTTC.

This clone was counted a few times. The chain joins TRBV7-3 to TRBJ2-3, with D tentatively TRBD2 (5 bases). The CDR3 extends over 13 amino acids. V was pared by 8 bases and J by 4 bases, with 13 bases between. CDR1 is SGHTA, CDR2 FQGTGA, per germline. The CDR3 is CASAGHGADTQYF. The DNA for the CDR3 is TGTGCCAGCGCGGGTCATGGGGCAGATACGCAGTATTTT. The entire variable domain, with the rest obtained from reference TRBV7-3 and TRBJ2-3, is as follows: GAGVSQTPSNKVTEKGKYVELRCDPISGHTALYWYRQSLGQGPEFLIYFQGTGAADDSGLPNDRFFAVRPEGSVSTLKIQRTERGDSAVYLCASAGHGADTQYFGPGTRLTVL.

This clone was detected a few times. V gene TRBV9 combines with J gene TRBJ1-2; 9 nucleotides line up with TRBD1. In germline, CDR1 is SGDLS, CDR2 YYNGEE. J gave up 3 bases and V 0 bases, and 6 bases lay outside the gene matches. The CDR3 covers 16 residues. The CDR3 protein is CASSVGLRDRDYGYTF. As DNA, the CDR3 is TGTGCCAGCAGCGTAGGACTCCGGGACAGGGACTATGGCTACACCTTC.

The V gene is TRBV19, the J gene TRBJ2-3; no firm D call. Germline V gene data show CDR1 as LNHDA and CDR2 as SQIVND (reference sequence). V was cut by 3 bases and J by 0 bases, with 16 bases left in between. CDR3 length equals 17 residues. The CDR3 DNA follows: TGTGCCAGTAGTATCAAACCGATAACCCTAAGCACAGATACGCAGTATTTT. This gives the protein CASSIKPITLSTDTQYF.

In its sample, this clone was seen once. This rearrangement joins TRBV19 to TRBJ1-1, with D possibly matching TRBD1 (6 bases). Germline CDR1 is LNHDA and CDR2 is SQIVND (reference sequence). V lost 5 bases to trimming and J lost 3 bases, with 13 bases between them. The CDR3 sequence is 14 residues long. This chain's CDR3 is CASSGTGKHTEAFF. The CDR3 coding sequence is TGTGCCAGTAGTGGAACAGGGAAGCACACTGAAGCTTTCTTT.

The chain is built from TRBV14 and TRBJ1-6; possible D gene TRBD1, 5 bases. This CDR3 has 13 amino acids. Germline-derived CDR1 and CDR2 are SGHDN and FVKESK. The V end was cut by 1 base, the J end by 9 bases, with 7 bases between. The CDR3 loop is CASSQVGGSPLHF. As DNA, the CDR3 is TGTGCCAGCAGCCAAGTTGGGGGTTCACCCCTCCACTTT.

This sequence joins TRBV5-1 and TRBJ2-2, with D perhaps TRBD1 (6 bases). V dropped 1 base and J dropped 8 bases, with 12 bases sitting between them. The CDR3 sequence is 14 residues long. CDR1 and CDR2 from the germline V gene are SGHRS and YFSETQ. CDR3 nucleotides: TGCGCCAGCAGCTTGACTACAGGGTCGGGGGAGCTGTTTTTT. This sequence encodes CASSLTTGSGELFF.

V usage is TRBV5-4 and J usage is TRBJ1-1, with D tentatively TRBD1 (5 bases). The CDR3 runs to 16 residues. Per germline, CDR1 SGHNT and CDR2 YYREEE (reference sequence). The V end lost 2 bases, the J end lost 0 bases, and 14 bases lay between the germline ends. The CDR3 is CASSLPGPLLNTEAFF. The CDR3 DNA reads as TGTGCCAGCAGCTTACCGGGACCTCTTTTGAACACTGAAGCTTTCTTT.

The chain joins TRBV11-2 to TRBJ1-4; TRBD1 matches at 9 bases. The junction had 2 bases not matched to a gene; V was cut back by 4 bases and J by 5 bases. Germline lookup yields CDR1 SGHAT and CDR2 FQNNGV. This CDR3 region has 14 residues. Written as DNA, the CDR3 is TGTGCCAGCAGCTACACAGGGGGCAATGAAAAACTGTTTTTT. This encodes CASSYTGGNEKLFF.

The chain is built from TRBV5-1 and TRBJ2-7; TRBD1 agrees at 7 bases. Germline CDR1 and CDR2: SGHRS and YFSETQ. After removal of 5 bases from V and 2 bases from J, the junction contained 13 bases not matched to a gene. CDR3 length: 16 amino acids. CDR3: CASSISGQKITYEQYF. The CDR3 DNA follows: TGCGCCAGCAGTATTTCGGGACAGAAAATTACCTACGAGCAGTACTTC.

This clone was detected a few times. This chain links TRBV9 with TRBJ2-5; 10 nucleotides align to TRBD2. After removal of 1 base from V and 1 base from J, the junction contained 1 base not matched to a gene. This CDR3 region has 15 residues. Germline V gives CDR1 SGDLS, CDR2 YYNGEE. The CDR3 reads CASSVLAGVQETQYF. CDR3 nucleotide sequence: TGTGCCAGCAGCGTACTAGCGGGGGTCCAAGAGACCCAGTACTTC.

The CDR3 is CASSLDRASYEQYF. The CDR3 bases are TGTGCCAGCAGCTTAGACAGGGCTAGCTACGAGCAGTACTTC. This chain uses TRBV11-3 with TRBJ2-7; TRBD1 is a possible D gene (5 bases). Germline CDR1 SGHNT, CDR2 YENEEA. The CDR3 is 14 amino acids. With 0 bases removed from V and 3 bases from J, the gap between germline ends came to 9 bases.

The chain links TRBV11-2 to TRBJ2-3; 7 bases match TRBD1. Germline assignment: CDR1 SGHAT and CDR2 FQNNGV. J gave up 2 bases and V 1 base, and 3 bases lay outside the gene matches. The CDR3 is 15 residues long. In nucleotides, the CDR3 is TGTGCCAGCAGCTTAGGGGGGACAGCCACAGATACGCAGTATTTT. Protein: CASSLGGTATDTQYF.

The chain's CDR3 is CASSPEPGGRGGELFF. Here the CDR3 DNA reads TGTGCCAGCAGCCCCGAGCCAGGGGGGCGAGGTGGGGAGCTGTTTTTT. The chain carries TRBV7-2 and TRBJ2-2; the D gene is possibly TRBD1 (7 bases). Germline V gives CDR1 SGHTA, CDR2 FQGNSA. The CDR3 has 16 amino acids. V lost 5 bases and J 8 bases, leaving 21 bases between the germline ends.

The rearrangement links TRBV6-5 to TRBJ2-3, with D maybe TRBD1 (5 bases). V shed 5 bases and J shed 6 bases, with 6 bases lying between them. Looked up from germline, CDR1 is MNHEY and CDR2 is SVGAGI. The CDR3 sequence is 11 residues long. The CDR3 DNA is TGTGCCAGCAGTAGGGGTGATACGCAGTATTTT. It specifies CASSRGDTQYF.

This clone occurred once. This chain connects TRBV4-2 to TRBJ2-2, with 11 positions matching TRBD1. V was clipped by 2 bases and J by 7 bases; unmatched bases: 12. The germline V gene encodes CDR1 LGHNA and CDR2 YNFKEQ. The CDR3 runs 18 residues. The CDR3 DNA reads TGTGCCAGCAGCCAATTGGGGACAGGGGGTGTAGAACACGGGGAGCTGTTTTTT. Residues: CASSQLGTGGVEHGELFF.

The chain joins TRBV5-1 to TRBJ2-7, with 9 bases lining up with TRBD1. The V and J ends lost 0 bases and 2 bases, in that order; junction bases with no gene match: 12. The CDR3 has 18 residues. Germline CDR1 and CDR2: SGHRS and YFSETQ. The CDR3 sequence is CASSLVSSRDRDTYEQYV. The CDR3 DNA sequence: TGCGCCAGCAGCTTGGTCTCAAGTAGGGACAGGGACACCTACGAGCAGTACGTC.

The rearrangement uses TRBV7-8 and TRBJ2-7, with TRBD2 matching over 7 bases. The germline V gene has CDR1 SGHVS and CDR2 FQNEAQ. The trim removed 1 base at V and 6 bases at J, leaving 6 bases unmatched. CDR3 size: 14 residues. CDR3 in DNA: TGTGCCAGCAGCTTAGGCAGCGGGATCTTCGAGCAGTACGTC. It is translated as CASSLGSGIFEQYV.

V is TRBV9 and J is TRBJ1-2; D remains unclear. This CDR3 comprises 13 residues. Deletions cut 4 bases from V and 8 bases from J, with 15 bases between. CDR1 and CDR2 from the germline V gene are SGDLS and YYNGEE. CDR3 nucleotides: TGTGCCAGCAGCACGGCCGTAACGAGAGGCTACACCTTC. Translated: CASSTAVTRGYTF.

This clone was counted a few times. The V and J genes are TRBV7-2 and TRBJ1-6; no clear D gene. The CDR3 extends over 15 amino acids. With 2 bases removed from V and 0 bases from J, the gap between germline ends came to 5 bases. Germline CDR1 and CDR2: SGHTA and FQGNSA. The CDR3 DNA is TGTGCCAGCAGCTTAAAGGGCTCCTATAATTCACCCCTCCACTTT. Protein product: CASSLKGSYNSPLHF.

This rearrangement joins TRBV6-1 to TRBJ1-4, with TRBD1 identical over 8 bases. Germline trimming cut 3 bases from V and 7 bases from J; bases unmatched to any gene: 4. The CDR3 extends over 14 amino acids. Germline lookup yields CDR1 MNHNS and CDR2 SASEGT. For the CDR3, the DNA is TGTGCCAGCAGTGAGTCGGGACAGGCTGAAAAACTGTTTTTT. As protein: CASSESGQAEKLFF.

The chain uses TRBV2 and TRBJ1-2, with TRBD1 matching 7 bases. With 0 bases clipped from V and 1 base from J, the junction kept 8 bases outside the gene matches. The CDR3 contains 17 residues. The V gene's germline CDR1 is SNHLY and CDR2 FYNNEI. CDR3 DNA sequence: TGTGCCAGCAGTGAAGCGCTGGGGGCAGGGGGTAACTATGGCTACACCTTC. This gives the protein CASSEALGAGGNYGYTF.

The chain recombines TRBV7-2 with TRBJ1-6; D gene unclear. V was cut by 0 bases and J by 10 bases, with 10 bases left in between. The CDR3 covers 14 residues. The V gene's germline CDR1 is SGHTA and CDR2 FQGNSA. The CDR3 nucleotides read TGTGCCAGCAGCTTAGCCGGCAAGAGGTCACCCCTCCACTTT. Protein: CASSLAGKRSPLHF.

The CDR3 DNA is TGTGCCAGCAGCCAGACTAGCGGGGGGTATGCAGATACGCAGTATTTT. Its protein is CASSQTSGGYADTQYF. V usage is TRBV6-6 and J usage is TRBJ2-3; 13 nucleotides align to TRBD2. The V and J ends lost 6 bases and 4 bases, in that order; junction bases with no gene match: 7. Germline-derived CDR1 and CDR2 are MNHNY and SVGAGI (reference sequence). This CDR3 region has 16 residues.

This rearrangement joins TRBV11-3 to TRBJ2-3; D is uncertain. Deletions cut 1 base from V and 6 bases from J, with 2 bases between. Germline assignment: CDR1 SGHNT and CDR2 YENEEA. The CDR3 sequence is 11 residues long. The CDR3, as DNA: TGTGCCAGCAGCTTAGGTGATACGCAGTATTTT. This encodes CASSLGDTQYF.

This clone was detected only once. The chain uses TRBV5-4 and TRBJ1-1, with TRBD1 identical over 9 bases. After removal of 2 bases from V and 0 bases from J, the junction contained 2 bases not matched to a gene. This CDR3 is built from 15 residues. Germline V CDR1 and CDR2: SGHNT, YYREEE (reference sequence). CDR3 sequence (DNA): TGTGCCAGCAGCTTACAGGGGGCGTTGAACACTGAAGCTTTCTTT. This encodes CASSLQGALNTEAFF. The variable domain in full, with the rest retrieved from reference TRBV5-4 and TRBJ1-1, is ETGVTQSPTHLIKTRGQQVTLRCSSQSGHNTVSWYQQALGQGPQFIFQYYREEENGRGNFPPRFSGLQFPNYSSELNVNALELDDSALYLCASSLQGALNTEAFFGQGTRLTVV.